Each of the 9 T cell receptor beta chains below was sequenced from the same sample in a study of blood T cell repertoires in COVID-19 (dated by TCRdb to 2018 to 2020). Library construction relied on the immunoSEQ multiplex PCR assay. The source is immuneACCESS, and TCRdb retained only in-frame sequences with V and J called. Part of the clones is not carried over; for the studies checked, unresolved V genes explain less than half of this, and the remainder is unexplained. The sample profile shows about 250,000 clones; roughly four fifths of them were found once. Approximately 9.1% of the sample rests with the top ten. Sequences were obtained from peripheral blood. The receptors come from an elderly man with acute or convalescent COVID-19.

The chain links TRBV3-1 (or the pseudogene TRBV3-2) to TRBJ2-3; TRBD1 matches at 7 bases. Germline V gene lookup returns CDR1 LGHDT and CDR2 YNNKEL (reference sequence). The CDR3 totals 15 residues. With V trimmed by 0 bases and J by 6 bases, 6 bases remained unmatched. The CDR3 region has the DNA TGTGCCAGCAGCCAAGATCCGACAGGGTGGGATACGCAGTATTTT. As protein: CASSQDPTGWDTQYF.

The rearrangement joins TRBV6-5 to TRBJ2-5; D is uncertain. The CDR3 has 12 residues. The V and J ends lost 0 bases and 5 bases respectively, with 4 bases between them. Germline CDR1 and CDR2: MNHEY and SVGAGI. CDR3 in DNA: TGTGCCAGCAGTTACTCGAGGGAGACCCAGTACTTC. Its translation: CASSYSRETQYF.

In this sample, this clone turned up a few times. The chain carries TRBV11-3 and TRBJ2-7, with D tentatively TRBD1 (6 bases). CDR1 and CDR2 from the germline V gene are SGHNT and YENEEA. Trimming took 2 bases from V and 4 from J, leaving 12 bases between them. The CDR3 spans 14 residues. As DNA, the CDR3 is TGTGCCAGCAGCTTATATGGGACACCTTACGAGCAGTACTTC. It specifies CASSLYGTPYEQYF.

The genes are TRBV19 and TRBJ1-6; 9 bases fit TRBD1. The germline V gene encodes CDR1 LNHDA and CDR2 SQIVND (reference sequence). This CDR3 has 14 amino acids. The junction had 2 bases not matched to a gene; V was cut back by 8 bases and J by 3 bases. This chain's CDR3 is CASGQGNYNSPLHF. CDR3 sequence (DNA): TGTGCCAGTGGACAGGGGAACTATAATTCACCCCTCCACTTT.

This chain links TRBV19 with TRBJ1-2, with D maybe TRBD1 (5 bases). Trimming left V 2 bases short and J 8 bases short, with 12 bases between. The CDR3 is made up of 13 amino acids. Germline V gene data show CDR1 as LNHDA and CDR2 as SQIVND (reference sequence). CDR3 protein: CASSIRRDWGYTF. CDR3 sequence (DNA): TGTGCCAGTAGTATAAGGAGGGACTGGGGCTACACCTTC.

The V and J genes are TRBV5-1 and TRBJ2-7; 7 bases line up with TRBD1. Germline CDR1 reads SGHRS; CDR2 reads YFSETQ. Unmatched junction bases numbered 12, after V lost 0 bases and J lost 9 bases. This CDR3 has 15 amino acids. CDR3 in amino acids: CASSLGPGQNLGQYF. CDR3 bases: TGCGCCAGCAGCTTGGGTCCGGGACAGAACCTCGGGCAGTACTTC.

DNA of the CDR3: TGTGCCAGCAGCCGCGGACTAGCGGGAGGCCCCTTGGCAGATACGCAGTATTTT. Translation gives CASSRGLAGGPLADTQYF. This chain links TRBV13 with TRBJ2-3; 14 nucleotides line up with TRBD2. The CDR3 consists of 18 residues. CDR1 and CDR2 (germline): PRHDT, FYEKMQ (reference sequence). V lost 5 bases and J lost 4; bases outside the gene matches: 11.

The V call is TRBV7-3, the J call TRBJ1-2; D is ambiguous. V lost 5 bases and J 5 bases, leaving 9 bases between the germline ends. The CDR3 extends over 12 amino acids. Germline CDR1 reads SGHTA; CDR2 reads FQGTGA. CDR3 protein: CASSRAGYGYTF. In DNA form, the CDR3 reads TGTGCCAGCAGCCGTGCGGGGTATGGCTACACCTTC.

The chain couples TRBV5-1 to TRBJ2-7, with a tentative D call TRBD1 (5 bases). Germline CDR1 and CDR2: SGHRS and YFSETQ. The ends were cut back, 3 bases at V and 7 bases at J, with 11 bases in the middle. The CDR3 has 12 residues. The DNA of the CDR3 is TGCGCCAGCAGCTACTCAGGGCAAGAGCAGTACTTC. Amino acid sequence: CASSYSGQEQYF. The variable domain in full, with the rest retrieved from reference TRBV5-1 and TRBJ2-7, is KAGVTQTPRYLIKTRGQQVTLSCSPISGHRSVSWYQQTPGQGLQFLFEYFSETQRNKGNFPGRFSGRQFSNSRSEMNVSTLELGDSALYLCASSYSGQEQYFGPGTRLTVT.